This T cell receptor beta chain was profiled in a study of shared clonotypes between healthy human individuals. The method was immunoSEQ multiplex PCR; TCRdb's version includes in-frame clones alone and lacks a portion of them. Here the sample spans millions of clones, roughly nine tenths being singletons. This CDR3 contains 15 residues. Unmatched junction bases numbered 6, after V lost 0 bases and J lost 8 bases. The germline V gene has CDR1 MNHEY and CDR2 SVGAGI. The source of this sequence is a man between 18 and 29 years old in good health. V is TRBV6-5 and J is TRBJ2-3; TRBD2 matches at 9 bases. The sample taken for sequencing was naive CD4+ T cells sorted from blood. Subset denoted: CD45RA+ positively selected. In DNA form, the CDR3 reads TGTGCCAGCAGTTACTCGTCTAGCGGGGCAGTTACGCAGTATTTT. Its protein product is CASSYSSSGAVTQYF.